This T cell receptor beta chain is drawn from a study of blood T cell repertoires in COVID-19 (dated by TCRdb to 2018 to 2020). With regard to the full study: The collaborator samples originated in the United States, Italy and Spain and spanned the acute and convalescent phases of COVID-19. The material from the prospective study consisted of cDNA or gDNA derived from T cells, B-cell-depleted T cells, or PBMCs. Subjects who had been exposed to COVID-19, were actively infected with it, or had recovered from it provided the deeply sampled blood TCRbeta repertoires that made up the dataset. The repertoires were released in a freely available public database meant as a resource for research on the immune response to SARS-CoV-2. Samples came from the ongoing ImmuneRACE study (first 160 participants) plus 1,254 subjects from 6 global collaborators. A de-identified subject ID, COVID-19 status, age in years and sex were almost always included in the sample metadata. Where available, HLA class I and class II types were taken from metadata supplied by the sample provider and were not determined by assay-based typing.

Participants in the prospective study were enrolled through a virtual design, were aged roughly 18 to 95 years, and lived in about two dozen United States geographic areas. Cohort assignment in the prospective study relied on participant-reported clinical history from a screening survey and a study questionnaire. Recovered participants in ImmuneRACE Cohort 3 were defined by two consecutive negative NP/OP PCR tests, clearance by a healthcare professional, or resolution of symptoms. Mobile phlebotomists in the prospective study collected whole blood, serum and a nasopharyngeal or oropharyngeal swab from every participant. Participants in the prospective study had the option to provide additional blood draws and questionnaires over a roughly 2-month period. Blood samples from the prospective study were shipped frozen or at room temperature prior to DNA extraction. General study outcomes and caveats: How much clinical and demographic metadata was included differed by source and by participant, and the metadata was provided uncurated.

TCRbeta CDR3 regions were amplified from genomic DNA using the immunoSEQ Assay, a bias-controlled multiplex PCR. Under the source paper's analysis protocol: The number of nucleated cells in each sample was estimated from the amplification of reference gene primers within the assay. To quantify the absolute abundance of each unique TCRbeta CDR3 rearrangement, sequence reads were collapsed and filtered. Productive Simpson clonality was computed per sample as the square root of Simpson's diversity index over productive rearrangements. TCRdb took over this immuneACCESS table, retaining in-frame rearrangements with V and J assigned. Such tables are incomplete; in checked studies, under half of the missing clones stem from an unresolved V gene, and the remainder is unexplained. V and J calls and clone size are those listed in that table; D and trimming were worked out from the DNA. The sample has approximately 300,000 clones on record, under 90% of them singletons. Roughly 10% of the sample is taken by the ten largest.

This clone came up once. This receptor's antigen is unknown. No much larger clone is present one base from it, and per-base qualities are unavailable. At the junction V is shortened by 0 bases and J by 7 bases, with 7 bases in between. The CDR3 numbers 12 residues from cysteine through phenylalanine. The only DNA kept is the CDR3, 36 bases in frame from the first base. From a lookup of the germline V gene (reference sequence), CDR1 and CDR2 are LGHDT and YNNKEL. This TCR was recovered from a woman in her 30s who had recovered from COVID-19. Sequenced material: PBMCs or T cells enriched from blood (not recorded which). The sequence is built from TRBV3-1 (or the pseudogene TRBV3-2) and TRBJ2-7; the D gene is not confidently resolved. The base sequence is TGTGCCAGCAGCCAAGATACGAGGGAGCAGTACTTC. It translates to CASSQDTREQYF.